This is a list of T cell receptor beta chains from one sample in a study of patients and donors after allogeneic stem cell transplantation. TCRdb re-derived calls from the RT-PCR reads in MiXCR, one entry per CDR3 protein. Of about 960,000 distinct CDR3 sequences listed, about a sixth were seen once; the top ten hold 5% to 6.5%. The sample taken for sequencing was blood, either unsorted or a sorted T cell fraction (not recorded which). These receptors came from a human donor who was either an allogeneic HSCT recipient or a stem cell or donor lymphocyte infusion donor (not recorded which). It is not recorded whose cells these are; they may come from a transplant donor. The CDR3 runs from the conserved cysteine through the conserved F or W. A D gene is named only where the DNA matches it firmly. For some rows the clone size is stated as once, few or many, or as a class when expanded; others skip it.

abundance,v_gene,d_gene,j_gene,CDR3nt,CDR3aa
.,TRBV6-5,.,TRBJ2-7,TGTGCCAGCAGTTACGGTGGGAAGGGAAGATACGAGCAGTACTTC,CASSYGGKGRYEQYF
few,TRBV11-3,.,TRBJ2-1,TGTGCCAGCAGCTTAGACGGCAGCACAGAGCAGTTCTTC,CASSLDGSTEQFF
few,TRBV5-4,.,TRBJ2-7,TGTGCCAGCAGCGGCGGGGACATGATATTGGGCGAGCAGTACTTC,CASSGGDMILGEQYF
.,TRBV9,TRBD2,TRBJ2-5,TGTGCCAGCACTAGCGGGAGCCCCGGGTATGAGACCCAGTACTTC,CASTSGSPGYETQYF
few,TRBV18,.,TRBJ2-3,TGTGCCAGCTCACCCTCTAGCGCCCGCACAGATACGCAGTATTTT,CASSPSSARTDTQYF
.,TRBV12-3/TRBV12-4,TRBD1,TRBJ2-7,TGTGCCAGCAGTTTAAATCGACAGGGAATGATTTACTACGAGCAGTACTTC,CASSLNRQGMIYYEQYF
many,TRBV20-1,TRBD1,TRBJ1-5,TGCAGTGCTTTGGTGACAGGGGCTGCCAATCAGCCCCAGCATTTT,CSALVTGAANQPQHF
.,TRBV5-1,.,TRBJ2-2,TGCGCCAGCAGCTTGACGAGACAGGTGAACACCGGGGAGCTGTTTTTT,CASSLTRQVNTGELFF
once,TRBV19,.,TRBJ2-7,TGTGCCAGTAGCCTAGTCGGGGCTTACTACGAGCAGTACTTC,CASSLVGAYYEQYF
.,TRBV20-1,.,TRBJ2-3,TGCAGTGCAGAAGGGGGAGTCGTAGATACGCAGTATTTT,CSAEGGVVDTQYF
.,TRBV6-1,.,TRBJ1-2,TGTGCCACCCGGACCGTTAACTATGGCTACACCTTC,CATRTVNYGYTF
few,TRBV5-1,.,TRBJ2-5,TGCGCCAGCAGCTTGGCCGTCTGGAGTCGTCAAGAGACCCAGTACTTC,CASSLAVWSRQETQYF
many,TRBV7-6,TRBD2,TRBJ2-1,TGTGCCAGCAGCTTTATATCTAGCGGTAACAATGAGCAGTTCTTC,CASSFISSGNNEQFF
many,TRBV29-1,.,TRBJ2-3,TGCAGCGTCTTCGAGGGTGTCGCGCAGTATTTT,CSVFEGVAQYF
.,TRBV7-3,.,TRBJ2-1,TGTGCCAGCAGCCCCCCCGGGAGAAGGTATGAGCAGTTCTTC,CASSPPGRRYEQFF
many,TRBV12-3/TRBV12-4,.,TRBJ2-5,TGTGCCAGCAGTTTAGTAGTCCCAGAGACCCAGTACTTC,CASSLVVPETQYF
.,TRBV2,.,TRBJ1-4,TGTGCCAGCAGTGAAACTGCGACAACTAATGAAAAACTGTTTTTT,CASSETATTNEKLFF
many,TRBV12-3/TRBV12-4,.,TRBJ1-1,TGTGCCAGCAACCTCGGACAGAACACTGAAGCTTTCTTT,CASNLGQNTEAFF
.,TRBV6-5,.,TRBJ1-1,TGTGCCAGCAGTTACTTAGGGGCCAACACTGAAGCTTTCTTT,CASSYLGANTEAFF
.,TRBV6-1,.,TRBJ1-6,TGTGCCAGCATTGGGTCCTATAATTCACCCCTCCACTTT,CASIGSYNSPLHF